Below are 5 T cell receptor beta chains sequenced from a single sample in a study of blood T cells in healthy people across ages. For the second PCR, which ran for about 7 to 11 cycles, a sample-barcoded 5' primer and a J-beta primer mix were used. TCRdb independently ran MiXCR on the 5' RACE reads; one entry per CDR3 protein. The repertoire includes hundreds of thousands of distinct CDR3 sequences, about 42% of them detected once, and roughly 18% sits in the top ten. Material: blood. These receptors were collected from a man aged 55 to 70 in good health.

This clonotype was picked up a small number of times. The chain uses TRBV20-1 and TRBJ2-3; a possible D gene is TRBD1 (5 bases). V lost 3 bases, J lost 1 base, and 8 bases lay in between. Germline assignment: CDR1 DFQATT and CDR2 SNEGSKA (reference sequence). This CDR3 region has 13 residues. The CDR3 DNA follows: TGCAGTGCTAGTAAAGGGGGCACAGATACGCAGTATTTT. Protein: CSASKGGTDTQYF.

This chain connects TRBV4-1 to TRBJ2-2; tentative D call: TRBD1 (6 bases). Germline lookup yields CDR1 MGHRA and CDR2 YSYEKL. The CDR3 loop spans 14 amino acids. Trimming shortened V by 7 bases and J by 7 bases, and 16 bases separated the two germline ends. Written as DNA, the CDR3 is TGCGCCAGCAAATGGACAGAGAGGAACGGGGAGCTGTTTTTT. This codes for CASKWTERNGELFF.

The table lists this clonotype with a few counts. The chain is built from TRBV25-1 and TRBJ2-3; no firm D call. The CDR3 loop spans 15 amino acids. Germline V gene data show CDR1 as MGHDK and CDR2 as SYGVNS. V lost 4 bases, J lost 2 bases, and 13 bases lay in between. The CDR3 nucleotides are TGTGCCAGCAGTGGCGGAAGAACGATCACAGATACGCAGTATTTT. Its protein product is CASSGGRTITDTQYF. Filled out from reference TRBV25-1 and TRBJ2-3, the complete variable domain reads EADIYQTPRYLVIGTGKKITLECSQTMGHDKMYWYQQDPGMELHLIHYSYGVNSTEKGDLSSESTVSRIRTEHFPLTLESARPSHTSQYLCASSGGRTITDTQYFGPGTRLTVL.

In nucleotides, the CDR3 is TGTGCCAGCAGTCGGCAACTAGCGGGCGTAACCTACGAGCAGTACTTC. This translates into CASSRQLAGVTYEQYF. The V and J genes are TRBV7-2 and TRBJ2-5; 9 positions match TRBD2. The tail of the sequence fits TRBJ2-7 better, so the J call may be wrong. Germline V gene sequence: CDR1 SGHTA, CDR2 FQGNSA. The CDR3 has 16 amino acids.

The CDR3 region is CSARPFGVRGEKTNEKLFF. Here the CDR3 DNA reads TGCAGTGCTAGGCCATTTGGGGTGAGGGGCGAGAAAACTAATGAAAAACTGTTTTTT. The chain has TRBV20-1 and TRBJ1-4, with D perhaps TRBD1 (5 bases). Between the trimmed V and J ends, which lost 3 bases and 1 base, there was a span of 24 bases. CDR3 length: 19 residues. Per germline, CDR1 DFQATT and CDR2 SNEGSKA (reference sequence).